The 8 T cell receptor beta chains given below trace back to one sample, sequenced in a study of patients and donors after allogeneic stem cell transplantation. TCRdb independently ran MiXCR on the RT-PCR reads; one entry per CDR3 protein. The data show about 960,000 distinct CDR3 sequences, roughly 18% seen once. The sequenced sample consisted of blood, either unsorted or a sorted T cell fraction (not recorded which). These receptors came from a human donor who was either an allogeneic HSCT recipient or a stem cell or donor lymphocyte infusion donor (not recorded which). It is not recorded whose cells these are; they may come from a transplant donor.

This clonotype was detected only a few times. The genes are TRBV6-2 or TRBV6-3 and TRBJ2-2; D not resolved. The CDR3 is 13 amino acids. Germline V gene data show CDR1 as MNHEY and CDR2 as SVGEGT. Trimming cost V 5 bases and J 8 bases, with 12 bases left between them. CDR3 DNA sequence: TGTGCCAGCAGTGAACGACTGGTTGGGGAGCTGTTTTTT. Protein sequence: CASSERLVGELFF.

The chain is built from TRBV20-1 and TRBJ2-7; D uncertain. Trimming removed 0 bases from V and 0 bases from J, with 12 bases in between. The CDR3 covers 15 residues. Germline CDR1 is DFQATT and CDR2 is SNEGSKA (reference sequence). CDR3 DNA: TGCAGTGCTAGAGATCGGAGACGGATCTCCTACGAGCAGTACTTC. The encoded protein is CSARDRRRISYEQYF.

This clonotype occurred a few times. V gene TRBV12-3 or TRBV12-4 combines with J gene TRBJ1-5, with 7 bases that match TRBD1. With 2 bases clipped from V and 3 bases from J, the junction kept 10 bases outside the gene matches. The CDR3 loop spans 17 amino acids. CDR3 sequence reads: CASSLSSPGQFNQPQHF. CDR3 bases: TGTGCCAGCAGTTTATCCTCTCCGGGACAGTTCAATCAGCCCCAGCATTTT.

This clonotype was seen a few times. The rearrangement links TRBV12-3 or TRBV12-4 to TRBJ2-7; D perhaps matches TRBD1 (6 bases). The CDR3 is 14 amino acids. Trimming left V 1 base short and J 5 bases short, with 12 bases between. The CDR3 DNA reads TGTGCCAGCAGTTTAGACAGGGAAGCCGACGAGCAGTACTTC. This gives the protein CASSLDREADEQYF.

This clonotype turned up a few times. The genes are TRBV7-6 and TRBJ2-7; 7 bases fit TRBD2. J lost 0 bases, V lost 4 bases, and 9 bases had no gene match. The CDR3 extends over 16 amino acids. Germline-derived CDR1 and CDR2 are SGHVS and FNYEAQ. The CDR3 DNA follows: TGTGCCAGCAGCTCGGACCTAGCGGATAGCTCCTACGAGCAGTACTTC. Amino acids: CASSSDLADSSYEQYF. Looking up the rest from reference TRBV7-6 and TRBJ2-7 gives the full variable domain: GAGVSQSPRYKVTKRGQDVALRCDPISGHVSLYWYRQALGQGPEFLTYFNYEAQQDKSGLPNDRFSAERPEGSISTLTIQRTEQRDSAMYRCASSSDLADSSYEQYFGPGTRLTVT.

This clonotype has a handful of counts. The rearrangement joins TRBV7-9 to TRBJ2-3; 7 nucleotides line up with TRBD2. J lost 1 base, V lost 6 bases, and 10 bases had no gene match. The germline CDR1 and CDR2 sequences are SEHNR and FQNEAQ (reference sequence). The CDR3 loop spans 16 amino acids. CDR3 loop: CASRPGGLAGTDTQYF. The DNA for the CDR3 is TGTGCCAGCAGACCCGGAGGGCTAGCGGGCACAGATACGCAGTATTTT.

The V gene is TRBV11-2, the J gene TRBJ1-1, with 7 bases that match TRBD1. The CDR3 sequence is 14 residues long. Germline V CDR1 and CDR2: SGHAT, FQNNGV. Trimming took 5 bases from V and 2 from J; bases not matched to a gene: 5. CDR3: CASSPDRDNTEAFF. CDR3 DNA: TGTGCCAGCAGCCCAGACAGGGACAACACTGAAGCTTTCTTT.

This clonotype was seen more than once but under ten times. The chain couples TRBV12-3 or TRBV12-4 to TRBJ1-6; 7 bases align to TRBD1. The CDR3 is 15 amino acids. The ends lost 5 bases at V and 8 bases at J; junction bases unmatched: 9. The CDR3 DNA reads as TGTGCCAGCAGTATTCGGACAGGTGGGGATTCACCCCTCCACTTT. Its protein is CASSIRTGGDSPLHF.